Presented here are 13 T cell receptor beta chains from one specimen sequenced in a study of T cell responses to AZD1222 COVID-19 vaccine. The repertoire was sequenced with immunoSEQ multiplex PCR; TCRdb's copy has only in-frame clones and lacks some. The table shows tens of thousands of clones, with 70% to 80% occurring only once. The starting material was peripheral blood, obtained on day 0 of AZD1222 vaccination. The origin of the receptors is an adult in good health.

The V call is TRBV10-2, the J call TRBJ1-5; D is undetermined. The CDR3 has 18 residues. V lost 3 bases to trimming and J lost 4 bases, with 22 bases between them. Per the germline V gene, CDR1 is WSHSY and CDR2 is SAAADI. The CDR3, as DNA: TGCGCCAGCAGTGATTTTTTGTCTGTCGGGGTTCCTAATCAGCCCCAGCATTTT. Amino acids: CASSDFLSVGVPNQPQHF.

The rearrangement uses TRBV9 and TRBJ1-5; D ambiguous. This CDR3 has 14 residues. V lost 0 bases to trimming and J lost 4 bases, with 8 bases between them. Germline CDR1 and CDR2: SGDLS and YYNGEE. The CDR3 reads CASSVEDSNQPQHF. In DNA, the CDR3 is TGTGCCAGCAGCGTAGAAGATTCTAATCAGCCCCAGCATTTT.

The rearrangement links TRBV6-5 to TRBJ2-7, with a possible D match to TRBD1 (6 bases). V was trimmed by 6 bases and J by 6 bases, leaving 12 bases between them. The length of the CDR3 is 12 residues. The germline V gene has CDR1 MNHEY and CDR2 SVGAGI. The CDR3 DNA is TGTGCCAGCAGACACGGACAGATCGAGCAGTACTTC. Translation gives CASRHGQIEQYF.

The gene calls are TRBV7-6 and TRBJ1-3; the D gene is possibly TRBD1 (5 bases). The CDR3 is made up of 16 amino acids. Germline CDR1 SGHVS, CDR2 FNYEAQ. V gave up 1 base and J gave up 2 bases, with 12 bases separating them. As DNA, the CDR3 is TGTGCCAGCAGCTTAGGACCAGGGATAACTGGAAACACCATATATTTT. Amino acid sequence: CASSLGPGITGNTIYF. Looking up the rest from reference TRBV7-6 and TRBJ1-3 gives the full variable domain: GAGVSQSPRYKVTKRGQDVALRCDPISGHVSLYWYRQALGQGPEFLTYFNYEAQQDKSGLPNDRFSAERPEGSISTLTIQRTEQRDSAMYRCASSLGPGITGNTIYFGEGSWLTVV.

The gene calls are TRBV27 and TRBJ2-5; no clear D gene. V gave up 5 bases and J gave up 1 base, with 11 bases separating them. This CDR3 region has 14 residues. Germline-derived CDR1 and CDR2 are MNHEY and SMNVEV (reference sequence). The CDR3 nucleotides are TGTGCCAGCAGTCCTGGGTCCCTCCAAGAGACCCAGTACTTC. Amino acid sequence: CASSPGSLQETQYF.

The gene calls are TRBV15 and TRBJ1-6; D ambiguous. The V gene lost 1 base and the J gene lost 5 bases, with 9 bases spanning the gap. The germline gives CDR1 LNHNV, CDR2 YYDKDF (reference sequence). The CDR3 covers 15 residues. Here the CDR3 DNA reads TGTGCCACCAGCAGAGCCTCGGCCGATAATTCACCCCTCCACTTT. This gives the protein CATSRASADNSPLHF.

The chain combines TRBV5-1 with TRBJ1-1; D uncertain. V was cut by 4 bases and J by 0 bases, with 7 bases left in between. Germline lookup yields CDR1 SGHRS and CDR2 YFSETQ. This CDR3 has 13 amino acids. The DNA of the CDR3 is TGCGCCAGCAGCAACCAGATGAACACTGAAGCTTTCTTT. This translates into CASSNQMNTEAFF.

This clone was seen only a few times. The chain couples TRBV28 to TRBJ1-5; TRBD1 is a possible D gene (5 bases). Trimming removed 2 bases at V and 3 bases at J, with 8 bases between. The germline gives CDR1 MDHEN, CDR2 SYDVKM. The CDR3 loop spans 14 amino acids. The CDR3 sequence: CASSLRGYNQPQHF. CDR3 nucleotide sequence: TGTGCCAGCAGTTTACGGGGGTACAATCAGCCCCAGCATTTT. The whole variable domain, remainder taken from reference TRBV28 and TRBJ1-5, is DVKVTQSSRYLVKRTGEKVFLECVQDMDHENMFWYRQDPGLGLRLIYFSYDVKMKEKGDIPEGYSVSREKKERFSLILESASTNQTSMYLCASSLRGYNQPQHFGDGTRLSIL.

The V gene is TRBV5-1, the J gene TRBJ1-2; possibly TRBD1 for D (5 bases). Trimming removed 1 base at V and 4 bases at J, with 8 bases between. CDR3 length: 13 residues. Germline CDR1 reads SGHRS; CDR2 reads YFSETQ. CDR3 region: CASSLSDTYGYTF. CDR3 DNA sequence: TGCGCCAGCAGCTTGTCGGACACCTATGGCTACACCTTC.

The chain combines TRBV10-1 with TRBJ2-5, with D possibly matching TRBD2 (5 bases). Looked up from germline, CDR1 is WNHNN and CDR2 is SYGVQD (reference sequence). The V end lost 5 bases, the J end lost 2 bases, and 15 bases lay between the germline ends. This CDR3 is built from 15 residues. CDR3 sequence: CASSPFKGVQETQYF. In DNA, the CDR3 is TGCGCCAGCAGTCCCTTTAAGGGAGTTCAAGAGACCCAGTACTTC.

In nucleotides, the CDR3 is TGTGCCAGCAGACATCTACCCGATGGCTACACCTTC. Translating gives CASRHLPDGYTF. V and J are TRBV6-5 and TRBJ1-2; D unresolved. The CDR3 contains 12 residues. Germline V gene sequence: CDR1 MNHEY, CDR2 SVGAGI. V lost 6 bases to trimming and J lost 6 bases, with 11 bases between them.

V and J are TRBV6-5 and TRBJ2-1; the D is unclear. The CDR3 length is 13 residues. Germline assignment: CDR1 MNHEY and CDR2 SVGAGI. V lost 6 bases, J lost 5 bases, and 11 bases lay in between. CDR3 bases: TGTGCCAGCAGAGGTAGGACCCACAATGAGCAGTTCTTC. Protein: CASRGRTHNEQFF.

The count of this clone is one. The chain links TRBV19 to TRBJ1-5; D uncertain. Germline V gene data show CDR1 as LNHDA and CDR2 as SQIVND (reference sequence). The CDR3 runs to 17 residues. Between the trimmed V and J ends, which lost 5 bases and 0 bases, there was a span of 17 bases. For the CDR3, the DNA is TGTGCCAGTAGTCTATTAAGAGGCTCCTATAGCAATCAGCCCCAGCATTTT. It codes for CASSLLRGSYSNQPQHF.